This T cell receptor (beta chain) is drawn from a study of regulatory T cells in long-lasting Graves disease (dated by TCRdb to the early 2020s). Study-wide context: Persistent Graves' disease was defined as persistently positive TSH receptor autoantibodies together with antithyroid drug treatment for over 5 years. Patients with persistent Graves' disease were compared with patients with newly diagnosed Graves' disease using TCR sequencing and RNA sequencing of peripheral blood. The study was conducted in China and was registered as a clinical trial. A total of about 35 samples underwent TCR sequencing, from about 13 patients with persistent Graves' disease and approximately 20 patients with newly diagnosed Graves' disease. Antithyroid drugs had been taken for ten to twelve years on average by persistent Graves' disease patients in the clinical cohort. Results the study describes overall, beyond this receptor: Sequencing and analysis were restricted to the TCR beta chain. Peripheral blood alone was examined, since thyroid tissue, which constituted the primary lesion, could not be accessed. Preferential use of TRBV28, TRBJ1-2 and TRBJ2-5 was observed in persistent disease, whereas TRBV20-1 and TRBJ2-1 were favored in newly diagnosed disease. The authors acknowledged the small sample size as a limitation that may reduce accuracy. A larger number of public clonotypes was shared among persistent patients (approximately 3,000) than among newly diagnosed patients (roughly 980). Lower TCR Shannon entropy and fewer highly expanded clones were observed in persistent Graves' disease patients than in newly diagnosed patients, which suggested clonal expansion.

The intended sense of this specimen's time point label: persistent/refractory GD, antithyroid drugs over 5 years with positive TRAb. For both TCR sequencing and RNA sequencing, RNA was extracted from PBMCs using TRIzol. The diagnosis of Graves' disease followed American Thyroid Association guidelines. Recruitment of patients was carried out at an endocrinology department in Xi'an, China. Each patient gave roughly 10 milliliters of peripheral blood, collected in an EDTA anticoagulant tube. Ficoll Paque Plus density gradient separation was used to isolate PBMCs, and no additional T cell sorting was done. An Agilent 2100 Bioanalyzer and agarose gel were used to check RNA quality, while a NanoDrop 2000 measured RNA concentration. CDR1 and CDR2, per the germline V gene, are SGHDN and FVKESK. The CDR3 holds 16 amino acids from the cysteine to the phenylalanine. Only CDR3 DNA remains: 48 bases, in frame from the first base. V loses 4 bases of germline sequence and J loses 0 bases, and the interval between the two ends is 15 bases.

Of note for this clonotype: Its recognized antigen is unknown. Base qualities were left out, and no much larger clone turns up one base away.

Receptor libraries were prepared by multiplex PCR. For sequencing, an Illumina HiSeq 4000 was employed. iRepertoire HTBI primers and Arm-PCR amplification of CDR3 regions were used to construct TCR beta libraries. Before sequencing, the PCR products underwent gel purification. On the study's bioinformatics: Gene usage analysis of CDR3 amino acid clonotypes used the 60 to 75 TRBV and about 14 TRBJ segments found across samples. COPE and FqMerger were used to merge the filtered high-quality paired reads into contigs. BLAST was used to align contigs to IMGT TRBV, TRBD and TRBJ reference genes, and CDR3 was defined according to IMGT. Any clonotype with a frequency above 0.1% was classified as a highly expanded clone. Repertoire diversity was measured by Shannon entropy, and V-J evenness by the Gini coefficient. Public clonotypes were defined as clonotypes shared by more than one individual. In TCRdb, the public reads were trimmed at Q25 with fastp and aligned with MiXCR, with productive beta chains retained. CDR3 protein duplicates are merged, each entry listing the most common genes and DNA. It is TCRdb's table, rather than the study itself, that gives the V and J calls and clone size. The sample table lists hundreds of thousands of distinct CDR3 sequences, about 20% of them with a count of one. The ten largest clones represent around 14% of the sample.

This clonotype originated in a female donor with Graves disease. The sample here was peripheral blood mononuclear cells (PBMCs), taken when the disease was refractory, from a patient treated with antithyroid drugs. The sequence links TRBV14 to TRBJ1-1; TRBD1 might be the D gene, on 6 matching bases. The CDR3 protein: CASSPIGQFLNTEAFF. The sequenced DNA: TGTGCCAGCAGCCCGATTGGACAGTTCTTGAACACTGAAGCTTTCTTT.